These T cell receptor beta chains were read from a single sample in a study of identifying expanded T cells in peripheral blood. Sequencing was performed with immunoSEQ multiplex PCR; in TCRdb, only in-frame clones are kept and a portion is missing. This table holds fewer than 60,000 clones, 65% to 90% found once. Sequencing was carried out using blood. These receptors all stem from a person aged 18 to 70 in good health. CDR3s include the opening cysteine and the closing phenylalanine or tryptophan. D genes are given only for firm matches. The size field is filled for only some rows; it gives once, few, many or a size class.

V: TRBV11-3; size: once; D: TRBD2; J: TRBJ2-1; DNA: TGTGCCAGCAGCTTAAATAGCGGGTACTACTACAATGAGCAGTTCTTC; CDR3: CASSLNSGYYYNEQFF
V: TRBV6-5; size: NA; D: NA; J: TRBJ2-7; DNA: TGTGCCAGCAGTCCAATGAGACTACCCTACGAGCAGTACTTC; CDR3: CASSPMRLPYEQYF
V: TRBV9; size: NA; D: TRBD1; J: TRBJ1-2; DNA: TGTGCCAGCAGCGACCGGGACAGGGGTAGTGGCTACACCTTC; CDR3: CASSDRDRGSGYTF
V: TRBV6-1; size: NA; D: NA; J: TRBJ1-2; DNA: TGTGCCAGCAGTGCCACCAGGGAGGCTAACTATGGCTACACCTTC; CDR3: CASSATREANYGYTF
V: TRBV2; size: NA; D: TRBD1; J: TRBJ2-1; DNA: TGTGCCAGCCCCCCCGGGGGGGACAGGGGGTTCTTC; CDR3: CASPPGGDRGFF
V: TRBV30; size: NA; D: NA; J: TRBJ1-5; DNA: TGTGCCTGGAGTCGAACGATTAATAGCAATCAGCCCCAGCATTTT; CDR3: CAWSRTINSNQPQHF
V: TRBV19; size: NA; D: NA; J: TRBJ2-7; DNA: TGTGCCAGTAGTATAGAGGAGGGAGGTGCTTACGAGCAGTACTTC; CDR3: CASSIEEGGAYEQYF
V: TRBV7-8; size: NA; D: NA; J: TRBJ2-5; DNA: TGTGCCAGCAGTGAGGACCGGGCGGCTCGAGAGACCCAGTACTTC; CDR3: CASSEDRAARETQYF
V: TRBV9; size: NA; D: TRBD2; J: TRBJ2-5; DNA: TGTGCCAGCAGCCCGGCGGGAGGGCCGCAAGAGACCCAGTACTTC; CDR3: CASSPAGGPQETQYF
V: TRBV27; size: NA; D: TRBD1; J: TRBJ2-7; DNA: TGTGCCAGCAGTTGGGGACAGGGGGGCCCCTACGAGCAGTACTTC; CDR3: CASSWGQGGPYEQYF
V: TRBV27; size: NA; D: NA; J: TRBJ2-1; DNA: TGTGCCAGCAGTTTGGGACAATCAGCCAATGAGCAGTTCTTC; CDR3: CASSLGQSANEQFF
V: TRBV27; size: NA; D: TRBD2; J: TRBJ2-1; DNA: TGTGCCAGCAGAAAACTAGCGGGGGGTTACAATGAGCAGTTCTTC; CDR3: CASRKLAGGYNEQFF
V: TRBV29-1; size: few; D: TRBD1; J: TRBJ2-3; DNA: TGCAGCGTTGCCCCTGGACAGGGGAGGACAGATACGCAGTATTTT; CDR3: CSVAPGQGRTDTQYF
V: TRBV7-6; size: NA; D: TRBD2; J: TRBJ2-3; DNA: TGTGCCAGCAGCTTAGTAGCGGGATTGTCCAGCGCAACTAGCACAGATACGCAGTATTTT; CDR3: CASSLVAGLSSATSTDTQYF
V: TRBV28; size: NA; D: TRBD2; J: TRBJ2-7; DNA: TGTGCCAGCAGTCCCTTGACTAGCGGGAGAGGCGAGCAGTACTTC; CDR3: CASSPLTSGRGEQYF
V: TRBV2; size: few; D: TRBD1; J: TRBJ1-2; DNA: TGTGCCAGCAGTGGGACAGGGTCCTACTATGGCTACACCTTC; CDR3: CASSGTGSYYGYTF
V: TRBV7-2; size: NA; D: NA; J: TRBJ1-2; DNA: TGTGCCAGCAGCTTAGTCACAGGGTCCGGCTACACCTTC; CDR3: CASSLVTGSGYTF
V: TRBV15; size: NA; D: NA; J: TRBJ2-1; DNA: TGTGCCACCAGCCCAGGCTATGAGCAGTTCTTC; CDR3: CATSPGYEQFF
V: TRBV4-3; size: NA; D: TRBD2; J: TRBJ2-1; DNA: TGCGCCAGCAGCCAAAACCTCCTAGCGGCTCAACGATACAATGAGCAGTTCTTC; CDR3: CASSQNLLAAQRYNEQFF
V: TRBV27; size: few; D: NA; J: TRBJ1-2; DNA: TGTGCCAGCATGGGAAGCTATGGCTACACCTTC; CDR3: CASMGSYGYTF
V: TRBV6-1; size: NA; D: NA; J: TRBJ1-5; DNA: TGTGCCAGCCGGGATGGAGGGAACAATCAGCCCCAGCATTTT; CDR3: CASRDGGNNQPQHF
V: TRBV27; size: once; D: NA; J: TRBJ2-7; DNA: TGTGCCAGCAGTCCACTTGGGGGGCGTTCCTACGAGCAGTACTTC; CDR3: CASSPLGGRSYEQYF
V: TRBV4-3; size: NA; D: NA; J: TRBJ1-2; DNA: TGCGCCAGCAGCCAAGGAGGGGGATCTGCCTATGGCTACACCTTC; CDR3: CASSQGGGSAYGYTF
V: TRBV5-1; size: NA; D: NA; J: TRBJ2-4; DNA: TGCGCCAGCAGCGCCAGTTTAGCCAAAAACATTCAGTACTTC; CDR3: CASSASLAKNIQYF
V: TRBV7-9; size: NA; D: TRBD1; J: TRBJ1-1; DNA: TGTGCCAGCAGCACAGGGTCGGGACAGGGGTCCATTAACACTGAAGCTTTCTTT; CDR3: CASSTGSGQGSINTEAFF
V: TRBV7-9; size: NA; D: NA; J: TRBJ2-2; DNA: TGTGCCAGCAGCTCCCCGCGCAGCCCCGGGGAGCTGTTTTTT; CDR3: CASSSPRSPGELFF
V: TRBV27; size: once; D: NA; J: TRBJ2-3; DNA: TGTGCCAGCAGTTTCAACGTTAACACAGATACGCAGTATTTT; CDR3: CASSFNVNTDTQYF
V: TRBV7-2; size: NA; D: TRBD2; J: TRBJ2-1; DNA: TGTGCCAGCGGTCAACAGCGGGGGCCTGAGCAGTTCTTC; CDR3: CASGQQRGPEQFF
V: TRBV7-9; size: NA; D: TRBD1; J: TRBJ1-1; DNA: TGTGCCAGCAGCTTAGGGGGGACAGGGAAGAACACTGAAGCTTTCTTT; CDR3: CASSLGGTGKNTEAFF
V: TRBV4-1; size: NA; D: NA; J: TRBJ2-7; DNA: TGCGCCAGCAGCCAAGAAATCGGGGTTAGCTCCTACGAGCAGTACTTC; CDR3: CASSQEIGVSSYEQYF
V: TRBV7-3; size: NA; D: NA; J: TRBJ1-5; DNA: TGTGCCAGCAGCTTACCAGCTGGTACCACACAGCCCCAGCATTTT; CDR3: CASSLPAGTTQPQHF
V: TRBV6-1; size: NA; D: TRBD2; J: TRBJ2-2; DNA: TGTGCCAGCAGCGGACTAGCGGGAACGACCGGGGAGCTGTTTTTT; CDR3: CASSGLAGTTGELFF
V: TRBV6-6; size: NA; D: NA; J: TRBJ2-3; DNA: TGTGCCAGCAGTTCGCACACTTTGGGGAGGGATACGCAGTATTTT; CDR3: CASSSHTLGRDTQYF
V: TRBV5-4; size: NA; D: NA; J: TRBJ2-1; DNA: TGTGCCAGCAGCTTGGCTCAGGGGCCCAATGAGCAGTTCTTC; CDR3: CASSLAQGPNEQFF
V: TRBV2; size: few; D: NA; J: TRBJ1-1; DNA: TGTGCCAGCAGTACCACAGGGAGCAACACTGAAGCTTTCTTT; CDR3: CASSTTGSNTEAFF
V: TRBV9; size: once; D: NA; J: TRBJ2-1; DNA: TGTGCCAGCAGCGTAGCGCCAGATAACAATGAGCAGTTCTTC; CDR3: CASSVAPDNNEQFF
V: TRBV7-9; size: NA; D: NA; J: TRBJ1-4; DNA: TGTGCCAGCAGCTTATCTGGGGGTAGGGATGAAAAACTGTTTTTT; CDR3: CASSLSGGRDEKLFF
V: TRBV15; size: NA; D: NA; J: TRBJ2-6; DNA: TGTGCCACCAGCAGAGATATCCAGTCTGGGGCCAACGTCCTGACTTTC; CDR3: CATSRDIQSGANVLTF
V: TRBV27; size: NA; D: NA; J: TRBJ2-1; DNA: TGTGCCAGCGGACTATCCAAGAATGAGCAGTTCTTC; CDR3: CASGLSKNEQFF
V: TRBV20-1; size: NA; D: NA; J: TRBJ2-1; DNA: TGCAGTGCTAGGGGCCCTCAGGAGTTCTTC; CDR3: CSARGPQEFF
V: TRBV5-6; size: NA; D: NA; J: TRBJ1-2; DNA: TGTGCCAGCAGCTTGGTCTCTAGAAGGGGCTACACCTTC; CDR3: CASSLVSRRGYTF